This T cell receptor beta chain was identified during a study of the immune and genomic landscape of osteosarcoma (dated by TCRdb to 2018 to 2020). Notes on the research overall: The overall cohort included 50 or so pediatric and adult patients with high-grade osteosarcoma, and the median age at diagnosis was 25 to 35 years (range roughly 5-90). Poor-risk disease was overrepresented in the cohort, as 73% of patients had an unfavorable pathologic response to standard therapy and 65% to 70% were deceased. In the overall cohort, roughly three fifths of patients were male, and 70% to 85% had localized disease at diagnosis. The study profiled osteosarcoma specimens with whole genome, RNA and T-cell receptor sequencing plus immunohistochemistry and reverse phase protein arrays to define immunogenic potential. To characterize the osteosarcoma immunogenomic landscape, the TCR sequencing results were combined with transcriptome, protein array and immunostaining data. The goal of the study was to explain why immune checkpoint inhibitors show limited clinical activity in osteosarcoma. A couple of samples from the same tumor site were contributed by each of three patients.

What the research found in general, with its limitations: Sample size was not determined by any statistical method, because osteosarcoma is rare and every possible sample was collected. Productive TCR clonality was found to be low overall, with an average of 0.09 and a maximum of 0.3, which suggested limited T-cell clonal expansion. Although TCR productive clonality was higher in the immune-hot C3 cluster than in the cold C1 cluster, TCR productive clonality was still low overall. Matched blood was collected from only a couple of patients, alongside the frozen tumor specimens. About 5 cases had a single hyperexpanded clone dominating the repertoire, and all had fewer than 100 T-cell clonotypes. The clonality benchmarks were taken from external normal skin and healthy peripheral blood data instead of from matched normal tissue.

The tumors sampled were post-treatment primary, local recurrence and metastasis specimens taken from patients with a poor prognosis. The metastasis specimens were resected osteosarcoma lung metastases that had been frozen. TCR beta chain CDR3 regions were immunosequenced using the ImmunoSEQ Assay (Adaptive Biotechnologies). The study's processing was this. TCRB rearrangements, read counts, read proportions and gene usage were exported through the ImmunoSEQ Analyzer platform. T-cell clonality was computed as 1 minus Pielou's evenness on productive rearrangements. In the clonal space homeostasis analysis, clonotypes were sorted into rare, small, medium, large or hyperexpanded (0.01 to 1 of the repertoire) bins. TCR productive clonality was compared across immune clusters C1, C2 and C3 using the Wilcoxon rank sum test. TCRdb limited this immuneACCESS table to in-frame rearrangements with V and J called. A share of clones is missing; checked studies link under half to unresolved V genes, and the rest is unexplained. The DNA was the basis for D and trimming; V, J and clone size are from that table. The sample data list a few thousand clones, and over 65% of these were observed just once. Of the sample, 9.7% is held by the ten largest clones.

CDR1 and CDR2 are read off the germline V gene (reference sequence) as LNHDA and SQIVND. The CDR3 covers 17 residues, taking in both the cysteine and the phenylalanine. Only the CDR3 part of the read is kept: 51 bases, read in frame from the first base. V lost 0 bases and J lost 0 bases; the stretch between them is 12 bases long. Details on this clone: Which antigen it targets is not known. No base quality information exists; no much larger clone differs at one position.

The sequence came from a woman in her late teens or twenties with osteosarcoma. The age is the age at diagnosis. The chain links TRBV19 with TRBJ1-3; no confident D gene assignment can be made. The specimen sequenced was metastatic tumor tissue from the lung. Per the publication, the cell subset or site label means: lung metastasis of osteosarcoma. DNA sequence: TGTGCCAGTAGTATAGATGGCAGCCGCTACTCTGGAAACACCATATATTTT. It translates as CASSIDGSRYSGNTIYF.